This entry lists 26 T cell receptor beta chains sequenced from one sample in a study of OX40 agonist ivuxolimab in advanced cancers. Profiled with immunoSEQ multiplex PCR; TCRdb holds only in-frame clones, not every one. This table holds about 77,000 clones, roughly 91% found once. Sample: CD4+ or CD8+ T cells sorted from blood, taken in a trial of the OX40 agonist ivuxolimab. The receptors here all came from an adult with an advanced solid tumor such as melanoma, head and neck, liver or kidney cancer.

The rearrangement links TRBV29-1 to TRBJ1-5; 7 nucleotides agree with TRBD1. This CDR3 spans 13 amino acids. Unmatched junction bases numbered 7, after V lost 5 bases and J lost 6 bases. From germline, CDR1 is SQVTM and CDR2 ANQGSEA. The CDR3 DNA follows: TGCAGCGTTTCGGAGGGGGCCCGTCAGCCCCAGCATTTT. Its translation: CSVSEGARQPQHF.

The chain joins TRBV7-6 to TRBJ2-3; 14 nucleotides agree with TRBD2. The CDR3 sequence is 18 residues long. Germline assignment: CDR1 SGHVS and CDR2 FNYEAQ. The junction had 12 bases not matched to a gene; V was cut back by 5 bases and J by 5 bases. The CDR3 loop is CASSPRGLAGAALDTQYF. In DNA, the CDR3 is TGTGCCAGCAGCCCCCGGGGACTAGCGGGAGCGGCGTTAGATACGCAGTATTTT.

CDR3 sequence reads: CASSRQGKDTQYF. The CDR3 DNA reads TGTGCCAGCAGCCGGCAGGGGAAAGATACGCAGTATTTT. The V and J genes are TRBV5-8 and TRBJ2-3, with a tentative D call TRBD1 (6 bases). Germline CDR1 SGHTS, CDR2 YDEGEE. V was pared by 4 bases and J by 5 bases, with 11 bases between. The CDR3 spans 13 residues.

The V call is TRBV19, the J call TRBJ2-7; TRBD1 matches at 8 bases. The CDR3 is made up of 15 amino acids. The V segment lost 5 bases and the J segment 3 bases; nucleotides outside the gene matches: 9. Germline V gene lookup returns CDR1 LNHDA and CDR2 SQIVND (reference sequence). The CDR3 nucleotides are TGTGCCAGTAGTTTTTCGACAGGGGACTTCTACGAGCAGTACTTC. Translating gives CASSFSTGDFYEQYF.

CDR3 DNA sequence: TGTGCCACCAGCAGAGGGAGACAGGGCACAGATACGCAGTATTTT. The encoded protein is CATSRGRQGTDTQYF. The chain joins TRBV15 to TRBJ2-3, with D possibly TRBD1 on 6 matching bases. CDR1 and CDR2 (germline): LNHNV, YYDKDF (reference sequence). The length of the CDR3 is 15 residues. V was pared by 1 base and J by 1 base, with 9 bases between.

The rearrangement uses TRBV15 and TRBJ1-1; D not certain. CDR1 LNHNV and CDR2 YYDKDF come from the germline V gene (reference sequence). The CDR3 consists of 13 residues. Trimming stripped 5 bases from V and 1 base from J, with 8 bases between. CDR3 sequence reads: CATSAPRNTEAFF. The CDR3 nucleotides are TGTGCCACCAGCGCCCCAAGGAACACTGAAGCTTTCTTT.

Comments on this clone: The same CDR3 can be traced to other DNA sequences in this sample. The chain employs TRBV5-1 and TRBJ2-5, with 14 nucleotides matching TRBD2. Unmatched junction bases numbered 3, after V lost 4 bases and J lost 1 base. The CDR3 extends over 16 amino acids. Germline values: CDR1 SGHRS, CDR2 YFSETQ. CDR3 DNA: TGCGCCAGCAGCCCGGGGACTAGCGGGGGCCAAGAGACCCAGTACTTC. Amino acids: CASSPGTSGGQETQYF.

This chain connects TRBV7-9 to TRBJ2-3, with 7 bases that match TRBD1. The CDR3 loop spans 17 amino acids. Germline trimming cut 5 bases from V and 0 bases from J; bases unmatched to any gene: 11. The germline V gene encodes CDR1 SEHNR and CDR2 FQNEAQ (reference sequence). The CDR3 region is CASSRKWQGESTDTQYF. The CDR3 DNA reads TGTGCCAGCAGCCGAAAATGGCAGGGGGAGAGCACAGATACGCAGTATTTT.

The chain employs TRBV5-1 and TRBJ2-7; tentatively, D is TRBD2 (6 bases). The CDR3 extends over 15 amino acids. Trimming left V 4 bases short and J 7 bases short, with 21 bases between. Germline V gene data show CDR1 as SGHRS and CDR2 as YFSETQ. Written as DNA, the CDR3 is TGCGCCAGCAGCCCTCCCGGGTCTAGCGTTGGAGAGCAGTACTTC. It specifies CASSPPGSSVGEQYF.

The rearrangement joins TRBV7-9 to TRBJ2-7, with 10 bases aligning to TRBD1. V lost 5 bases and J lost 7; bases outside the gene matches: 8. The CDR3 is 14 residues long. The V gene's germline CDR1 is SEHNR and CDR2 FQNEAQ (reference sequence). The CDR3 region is CASSIGQGVREQYF. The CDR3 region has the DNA TGTGCCAGCAGCATCGGACAGGGGGTAAGGGAGCAGTACTTC.

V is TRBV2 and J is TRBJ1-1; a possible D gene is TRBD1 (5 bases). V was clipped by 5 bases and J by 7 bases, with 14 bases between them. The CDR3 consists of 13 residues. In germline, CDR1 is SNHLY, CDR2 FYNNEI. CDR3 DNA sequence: TGTGCCAGCAGTCCCCAGGGAGGGAATGAAGCTTTCTTT. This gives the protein CASSPQGGNEAFF.

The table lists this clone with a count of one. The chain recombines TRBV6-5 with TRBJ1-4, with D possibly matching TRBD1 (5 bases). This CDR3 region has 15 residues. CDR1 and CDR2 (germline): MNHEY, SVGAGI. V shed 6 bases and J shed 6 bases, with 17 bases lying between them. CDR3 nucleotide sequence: TGTGCCAGCAGCGCCTGGCGTTCGGGGGATGAAAAACTGTTTTTT. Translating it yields CASSAWRSGDEKLFF.

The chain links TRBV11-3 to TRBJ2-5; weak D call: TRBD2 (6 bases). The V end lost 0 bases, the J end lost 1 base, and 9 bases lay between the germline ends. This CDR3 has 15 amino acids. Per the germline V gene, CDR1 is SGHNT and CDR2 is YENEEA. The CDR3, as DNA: TGTGCCAGCAGCTTAGATCGGGGGAGCCAAGAGACCCAGTACTTC. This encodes CASSLDRGSQETQYF. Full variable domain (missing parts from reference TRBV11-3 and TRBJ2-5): EAGVVQSPRYKIIEKKQPVAFWCNPISGHNTLYWYLQNLGQGPELLIRYENEEAVDDSQLPKDRFSAERLKGVDSTLKIQPAELGDSAVYLCASSLDRGSQETQYFGPGTRLLVL.

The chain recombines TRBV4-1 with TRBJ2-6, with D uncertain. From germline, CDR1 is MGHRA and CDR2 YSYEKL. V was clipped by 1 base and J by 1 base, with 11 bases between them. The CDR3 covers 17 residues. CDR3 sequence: CASSQVTTRSGANVLTF. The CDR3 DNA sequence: TGCGCCAGCAGCCAAGTCACGACCCGATCTGGGGCCAACGTCCTGACTTTC.

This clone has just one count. CDR3 protein: CASSPTGGLSNQPQHF. The CDR3 region has the DNA TGTGCCAGCAGTCCGACAGGGGGTCTGAGCAATCAGCCCCAGCATTTT. The chain employs TRBV28 and TRBJ1-5, with 9 bases that match TRBD1. Trimming took 5 bases from V and 1 from J; bases not matched to a gene: 6. The CDR3 loop spans 16 amino acids. The germline V gene has CDR1 MDHEN and CDR2 SYDVKM.

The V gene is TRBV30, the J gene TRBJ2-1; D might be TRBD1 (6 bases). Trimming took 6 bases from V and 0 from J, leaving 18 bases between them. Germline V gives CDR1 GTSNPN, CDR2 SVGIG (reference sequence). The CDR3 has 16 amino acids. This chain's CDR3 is CACRTEGVSSYNEQFF. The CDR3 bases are TGTGCCTGCAGGACCGAGGGGGTAAGCTCCTACAATGAGCAGTTCTTC.

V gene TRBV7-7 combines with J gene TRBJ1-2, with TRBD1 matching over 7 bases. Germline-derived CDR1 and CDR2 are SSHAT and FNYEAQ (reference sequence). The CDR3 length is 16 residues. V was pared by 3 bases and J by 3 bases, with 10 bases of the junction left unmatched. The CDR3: CASSFTQGGEDYGYTF. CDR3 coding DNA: TGTGCCAGCAGCTTTACGCAGGGGGGCGAAGACTATGGCTACACCTTC.

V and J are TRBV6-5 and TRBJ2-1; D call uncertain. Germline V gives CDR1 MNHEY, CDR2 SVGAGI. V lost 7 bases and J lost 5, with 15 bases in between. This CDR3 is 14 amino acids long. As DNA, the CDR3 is TGTGCCAGCAACCAACCGGGTCAGAACAATGAGCAGTTCTTC. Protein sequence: CASNQPGQNNEQFF.

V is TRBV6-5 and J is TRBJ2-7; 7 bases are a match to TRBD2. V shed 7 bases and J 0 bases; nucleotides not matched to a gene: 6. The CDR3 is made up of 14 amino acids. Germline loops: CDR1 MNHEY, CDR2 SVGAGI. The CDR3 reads CASNLGGGSYEQYF. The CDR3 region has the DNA TGTGCCAGCAATTTGGGCGGGGGCTCCTACGAGCAGTACTTC.

The CDR3 here is CASSPEQGGSPLHF. The CDR3 DNA reads TGTGCCAGCAGTCCAGAGCAGGGAGGATCACCCCTCCACTTT. The rearrangement links TRBV6-1 to TRBJ1-6, with a weak D call TRBD1 (5 bases). Germline-derived CDR1 and CDR2 are MNHNS and SASEGT. CDR3 length equals 14 residues. V dropped 5 bases and J dropped 10 bases, with 15 bases sitting between them.

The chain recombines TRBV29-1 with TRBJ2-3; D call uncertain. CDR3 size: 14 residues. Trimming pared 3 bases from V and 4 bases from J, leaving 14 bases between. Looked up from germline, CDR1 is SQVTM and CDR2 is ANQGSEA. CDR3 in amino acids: CSVDGDKVADTQYF. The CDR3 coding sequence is TGCAGCGTTGATGGAGACAAGGTTGCAGATACGCAGTATTTT.

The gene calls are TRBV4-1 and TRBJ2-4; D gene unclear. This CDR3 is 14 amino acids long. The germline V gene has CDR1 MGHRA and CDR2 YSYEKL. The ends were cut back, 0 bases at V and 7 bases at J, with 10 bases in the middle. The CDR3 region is CASSQDVGRNIQYF. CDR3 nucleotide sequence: TGCGCCAGCAGCCAAGATGTTGGCCGGAACATTCAGTACTTC.

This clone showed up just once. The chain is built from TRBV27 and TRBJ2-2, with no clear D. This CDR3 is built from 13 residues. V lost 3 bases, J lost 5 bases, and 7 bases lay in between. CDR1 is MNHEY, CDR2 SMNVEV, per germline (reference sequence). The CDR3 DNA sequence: TGTGCCAGCAGTTTTTGGCCGACCGGGGAGCTGTTTTTT. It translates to CASSFWPTGELFF.

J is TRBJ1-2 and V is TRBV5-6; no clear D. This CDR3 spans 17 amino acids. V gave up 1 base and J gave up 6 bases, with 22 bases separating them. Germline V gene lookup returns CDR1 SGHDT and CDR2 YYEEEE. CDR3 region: CASSLYIKGQTSNGYTF. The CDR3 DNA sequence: TGTGCCAGCAGCTTGTATATTAAGGGCCAAACGTCGAATGGCTACACCTTC.

CDR3 coding DNA: TGTGCCAGCTCACCGGATCTGAACAATGAGCAGTTCTTC. Translating gives CASSPDLNNEQFF. The chain joins TRBV18 to TRBJ2-1; no clear D. Germline CDR1 and CDR2: KGHSH and LQKENI. V shed 3 bases and J shed 5 bases, with 8 bases lying between them. This CDR3 region has 13 residues.

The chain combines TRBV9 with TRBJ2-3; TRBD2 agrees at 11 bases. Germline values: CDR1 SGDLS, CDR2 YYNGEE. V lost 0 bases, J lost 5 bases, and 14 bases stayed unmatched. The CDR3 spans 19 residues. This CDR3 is CASSVGQGSGRAVKDTQYF. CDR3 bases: TGTGCCAGCAGCGTAGGGCAGGGTAGCGGGAGGGCCGTCAAAGATACGCAGTATTTT. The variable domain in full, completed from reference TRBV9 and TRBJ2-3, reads DSGVTQTPKHLITATGQRVTLRCSPRSGDLSVYWYQQSLDQGLQFLIQYYNGEERAKGNILERFSAQQFPDLHSELNLSSLELGDSALYFCASSVGQGSGRAVKDTQYFGPGTRLTVL.